Here is one T cell receptor (beta chain) with its context. This sample was taken from a study of memory CD8 T cells in hepatitis C reinfection. On the study more broadly: Pre-reinfection sampling occurred 55 to 20 weeks ahead of detected reinfection.

Trimming took 2 bases from V and 6 from J, leaving 14 bases between them. Germline assignment: CDR1 SGHRS and CDR2 YFSETQ. The CDR3 length is 14 residues. Time point described: pre-reinfection, 55 to 20 weeks before reinfection detection. The sorted cells went straight to TCR sequencing with no prior in vitro expansion. Measured with immunoSEQ multiplex PCR; TCRdb has only the in-frame clones, and not every one. This table holds 50,000 or so clones, around nine tenths found once. The sequence was obtained from a young man with hepatitis C virus infection. The gene calls are TRBV5-1 and TRBJ1-1; D perhaps matches TRBD1 (5 bases). The specimen sequenced was naive CD8+ T cells sorted from blood. CDR3 amino acids: CASSLQETYAEAFF. CDR3 in DNA: TGCGCCAGCAGCTTACAGGAGACCTACGCTGAAGCTTTCTTT.